The entry that follows covers one T cell receptor beta chain sequence. Constant-segment primers were used for 5'RACE, and the resulting TCR alpha and TCR beta cDNA libraries carried sample barcodes and UMIs. TCRdb reprocessed the 5' RACE reads via MiXCR and lists one record per CDR3 protein. The sample has approximately 150,000 distinct CDR3 sequences; roughly 15% are singletons. The sample is drawn from a study of T-cell memory formation after mild COVID-19. In the study overall: Each donor largely had its own TCR clusters.

The germline V and J ends were trimmed by 3 bases and 7 bases, with 15 bases remaining between them. CDR3 size: 15 residues. The sequence derives from an adult woman who had mild COVID-19 (a few samples of this study predate the infection). Cell type and time point are not known. The chain employs TRBV12-3 or TRBV12-4 and TRBJ1-4; D unclear. The sequenced material came from PBMCs or a T cell subset sorted from them (not recorded which). The CDR3 DNA is TGTGCCAGCAGTTTTGTCCTGGCAGGTCTTGAAAAACTGTTTTTT. This sequence encodes CASSFVLAGLEKLFF.